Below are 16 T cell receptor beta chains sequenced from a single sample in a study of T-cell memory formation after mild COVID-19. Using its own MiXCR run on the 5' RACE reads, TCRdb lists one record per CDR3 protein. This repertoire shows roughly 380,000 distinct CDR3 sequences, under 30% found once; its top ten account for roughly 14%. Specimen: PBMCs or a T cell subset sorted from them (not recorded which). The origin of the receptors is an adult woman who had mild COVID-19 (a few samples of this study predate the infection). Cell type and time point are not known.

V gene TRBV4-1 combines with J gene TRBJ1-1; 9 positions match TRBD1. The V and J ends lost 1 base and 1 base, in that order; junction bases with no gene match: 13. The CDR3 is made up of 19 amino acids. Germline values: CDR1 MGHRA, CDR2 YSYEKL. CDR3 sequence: CASSQGPLVTQGANTEAFF. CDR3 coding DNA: TGCGCCAGCAGCCAAGGCCCATTAGTCACACAGGGGGCGAACACTGAAGCTTTCTTT.

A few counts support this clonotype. CDR3 in amino acids: CASSPPPGLALDTQYF. The CDR3 region has the DNA TGTGCCAGCAGCCCACCACCGGGACTAGCGCTGGATACGCAGTATTTT. J is TRBJ2-3 and V is TRBV7-2, with 10 positions matching TRBD2. Germline CDR1 and CDR2: SGHTA and FQGNSA. The CDR3 consists of 16 residues. V shed 5 bases and J 6 bases; nucleotides not matched to a gene: 11.

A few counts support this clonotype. CDR3 bases: TGTGCCAGCAGCTTAGGGCTAGCATGGGCAGATACGCAGTATTTT. This sequence encodes CASSLGLAWADTQYF. J is TRBJ2-3 and V is TRBV7-8; perhaps TRBD2 as D (5 bases). The germline V and J ends were trimmed by 1 base and 4 bases, with 12 bases remaining between them. This CDR3 has 15 amino acids. The germline CDR1 and CDR2 sequences are SGHVS and FQNEAQ. Full variable domain (missing parts from reference TRBV7-8 and TRBJ2-3): GAGVSQSPRYKVAKRGQDVALRCDPISGHVSLFWYQQALGQGPEFLTYFQNEAQLDKSGLPSDRFFAERPEGSVSTLKIQRTQQEDSAVYLCASSLGLAWADTQYFGPGTRLTVL.

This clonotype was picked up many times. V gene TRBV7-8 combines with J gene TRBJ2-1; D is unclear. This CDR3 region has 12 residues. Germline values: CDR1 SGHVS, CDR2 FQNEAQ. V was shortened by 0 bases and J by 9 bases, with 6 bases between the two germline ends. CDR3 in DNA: TGTGCCAGCAGCTTAGCAGCGCCTGAGCAGTTCTTC. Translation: CASSLAAPEQFF.

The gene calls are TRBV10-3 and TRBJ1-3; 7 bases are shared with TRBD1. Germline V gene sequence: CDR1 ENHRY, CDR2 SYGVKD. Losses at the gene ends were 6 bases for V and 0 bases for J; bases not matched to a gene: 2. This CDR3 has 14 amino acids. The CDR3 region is CAIRGQSSGNTIYF. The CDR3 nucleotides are TGTGCCATCAGGGGACAGAGCTCTGGAAACACCATATATTTT.

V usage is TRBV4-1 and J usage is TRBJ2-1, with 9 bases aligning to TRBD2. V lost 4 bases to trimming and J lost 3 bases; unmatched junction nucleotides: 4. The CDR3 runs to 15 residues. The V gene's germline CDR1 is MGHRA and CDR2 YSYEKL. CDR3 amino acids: CASSRLAVNYNEQFF. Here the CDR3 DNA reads TGCGCCAGCAGCCGACTAGCGGTTAACTACAATGAGCAGTTCTTC.

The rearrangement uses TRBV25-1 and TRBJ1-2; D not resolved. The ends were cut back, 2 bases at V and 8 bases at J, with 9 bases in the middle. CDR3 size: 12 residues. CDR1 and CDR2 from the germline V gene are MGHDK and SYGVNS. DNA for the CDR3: TGTGCCAGCAGTGAAGGACTTCGGGGCTACACCTTC. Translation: CASSEGLRGYTF.

In DNA, the CDR3 is TGTGCCAGCAGCGCAGGGGGCAGAGTCACAGATACGCAGTATTTT. This encodes CASSAGGRVTDTQYF. The chain employs TRBV9 and TRBJ2-3; 8 bases line up with TRBD1. Germline CDR1 is SGDLS and CDR2 is YYNGEE. V shed 3 bases and J 2 bases; nucleotides not matched to a gene: 5. The CDR3 spans 15 residues.

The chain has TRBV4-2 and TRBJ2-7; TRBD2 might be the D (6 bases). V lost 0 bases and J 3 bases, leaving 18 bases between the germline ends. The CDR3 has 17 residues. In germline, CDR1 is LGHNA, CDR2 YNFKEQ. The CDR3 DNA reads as TGTGCCAGCAGCCAAGATCTCTTTGGCGGGATGAGCTACGAGCAGTACTTC. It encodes CASSQDLFGGMSYEQYF.

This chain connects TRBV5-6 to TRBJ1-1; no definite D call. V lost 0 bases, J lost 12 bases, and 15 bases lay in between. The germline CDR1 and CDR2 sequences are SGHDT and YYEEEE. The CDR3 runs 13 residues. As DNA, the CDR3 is TGTGCCAGCAGCTTGGGCCTGATTTCCCGTACTTTCTTT. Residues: CASSLGLISRTFF.

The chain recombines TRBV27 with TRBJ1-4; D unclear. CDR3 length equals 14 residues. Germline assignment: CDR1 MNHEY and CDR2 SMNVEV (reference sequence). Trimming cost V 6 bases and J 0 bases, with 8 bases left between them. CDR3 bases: TGTGCCAGCAGGACCGGGACAACTAATGAAAAACTGTTTTTT. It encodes CASRTGTTNEKLFF.

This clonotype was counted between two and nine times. The CDR3 reads CASSPATSGRANTGELFF. The CDR3 DNA is TGCGCCAGCAGCCCGGCGACTAGCGGGAGGGCTAACACCGGGGAGCTGTTTTTT. V usage is TRBV4-3 and J usage is TRBJ2-2, with TRBD2 matching over 14 bases. Germline V gives CDR1 LGHNA, CDR2 YSLEER. The CDR3 is 18 amino acids. V lost 4 bases and J lost 2; bases outside the gene matches: 6.

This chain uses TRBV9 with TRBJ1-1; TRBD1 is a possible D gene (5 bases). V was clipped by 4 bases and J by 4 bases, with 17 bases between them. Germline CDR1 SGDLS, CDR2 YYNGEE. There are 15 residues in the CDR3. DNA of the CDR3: TGTGCCAGCAGCTCCCCATTCACAGGTGGCACTGAAGCTTTCTTT. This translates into CASSSPFTGGTEAFF.

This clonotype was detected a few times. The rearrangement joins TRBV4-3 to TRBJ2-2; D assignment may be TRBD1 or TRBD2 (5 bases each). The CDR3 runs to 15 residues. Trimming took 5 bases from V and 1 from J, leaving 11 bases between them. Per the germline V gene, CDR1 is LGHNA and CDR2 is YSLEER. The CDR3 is CASSGSRGNTGELFF. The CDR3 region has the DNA TGCGCCAGCAGCGGGAGTAGGGGGAACACCGGGGAGCTGTTTTTT.

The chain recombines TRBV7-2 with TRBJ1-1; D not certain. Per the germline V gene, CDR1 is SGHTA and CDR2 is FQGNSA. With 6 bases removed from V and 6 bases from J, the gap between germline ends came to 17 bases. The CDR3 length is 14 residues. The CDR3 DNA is TGTGCCAGCAGTTTAACGGGGAAAGAGGCTGAAGCTTTCTTT. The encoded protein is CASSLTGKEAEAFF. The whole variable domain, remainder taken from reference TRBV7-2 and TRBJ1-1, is GAGVSQSPSNKVTEKGKDVELRCDPISGHTALYWYRQSLGQGLEFLIYFQGNSAPDKSGLPSDRFSAERTGGSVSTLTIQRTQQEDSAVYLCASSLTGKEAEAFFGQGTRLTVV.

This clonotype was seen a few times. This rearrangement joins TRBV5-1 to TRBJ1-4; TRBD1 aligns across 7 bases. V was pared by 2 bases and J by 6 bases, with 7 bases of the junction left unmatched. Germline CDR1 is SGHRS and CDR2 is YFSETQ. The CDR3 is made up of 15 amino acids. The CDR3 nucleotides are TGCGCCAGCAGCTTCTCCGGGACAGTCGATGAAAAACTGTTTTTT. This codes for CASSFSGTVDEKLFF.